The rows below give T cell receptor beta chains drawn from one sample of a study of T cell changes during pregnancy in multiple sclerosis. The method was immunoSEQ multiplex PCR; TCRdb's version includes in-frame clones alone and lacks a portion of them. The sample records 48,000 or so clones, almost 95% being singletons. Material: CD4+ T cells from peripheral blood mononuclear cells, obtained in the second trimester of pregnancy. These receptors were collected from a female donor in good health, enrolled as a control in a pregnancy study. Each CDR3 is given with its conserved first and last residue. The D gene is left open where the match is weak. Not all rows give a size; the values are once, few, many and, for expanded clones, a class.

TRBJ1-2 TRBV4-1 . once CASSPLGKQTNYGYTF TGCGCCAGCAGCCCCCTGGGCAAACAAACTAACTATGGCTACACCTTC
TRBJ2-5 TRBV14 TRBD1 . CASSLPRQGGNQETQYF TGTGCCAGCAGCCTTCCGCGACAGGGTGGGAATCAAGAGACCCAGTACTTC
TRBJ2-5 TRBV20-1 . . CSFSNQETQYF TGCAGTTTTAGCAACCAAGAGACCCAGTACTTC
TRBJ2-6 TRBV19 . . CASSRDNSGANVLTF TGTGCCAGTAGTAGGGACAACTCTGGGGCCAACGTCCTGACTTTC
TRBJ1-4 TRBV18 TRBD1 . CASSPTKGDRVVEKLFF TGTGCCAGCTCACCAACAAAGGGGGACAGGGTGGTCGAAAAACTGTTTTTT
TRBJ1-2 TRBV7-6 TRBD1 few CASSLDRSYGYTF TGTGCCAGCAGTTTGGACAGGAGCTATGGCTACACCTTC
TRBJ2-7 TRBV27 TRBD1 . CASRTGGTYEQYF TGTGCCAGCAGGACAGGGGGAACCTACGAGCAGTACTTC
TRBJ1-2 TRBV11-3 TRBD1 . CASSDRDGYTF TGTGCCAGCAGCGACAGGGATGGCTACACCTTC
TRBJ2-3 TRBV7-2 TRBD2 . CASSYVGLAGDTQYF TGTGCCAGCAGCTACGTGGGACTAGCGGGAGATACGCAGTATTTT
TRBJ2-3 TRBV5-1 TRBD2 . CASSLGLAESDTQYF TGCGCCAGCAGCTTGGGACTAGCGGAATCAGATACGCAGTATTTT
TRBJ2-5 TRBV5-6 . . CASSLGRVETQYF TGTGCCAGCAGCTTGGGCAGGGTTGAGACCCAGTACTTC
TRBJ2-7 TRBV27 . . CASRRRVSAEQYF TGTGCCAGCAGGCGCAGGGTTTCTGCTGAGCAGTACTTC
TRBJ1-5 TRBV28 TRBD1 . CASRKPTGIIQPQHF TGTGCCAGCAGAAAACCGACAGGGATCATTCAGCCCCAGCATTTT
TRBJ1-4 TRBV28 TRBD1 once CASSLRIGQGIQKLFF TGTGCCAGCAGTTTACGAATCGGACAGGGAATCCAAAAACTGTTTTTT
TRBJ2-2 TRBV5-1 . . CASSLGLATTGELFF TGCGCCAGCAGCTTGGGGCTAGCAACCACCGGGGAGCTGTTTTTT
TRBJ1-2 TRBV7-2 TRBD1 . CASSLDRGYGYTF TGTGCCAGCAGCTTAGACAGGGGCTATGGCTACACCTTC
TRBJ2-7 TRBV27 . . CASSATVSYEQYF TGTGCCAGCAGTGCCACAGTATCCTACGAGCAGTACTTC
TRBJ1-2 TRBV2 . . CASVEGPGYGYTF TGTGCCAGCGTGGAGGGGCCGGGATATGGCTACACCTTC
TRBJ1-2 TRBV5-6 TRBD1 . CASSQPGTDANYGYTF TGTGCCAGCAGCCAGCCCGGGACAGACGCTAACTATGGCTACACCTTC
TRBJ1-2 TRBV11-2 . . CASSSRGGEGYTF TGTGCCAGCAGCTCCCGGGGCGGGGAAGGCTACACCTTC
TRBJ1-3 TRBV2 . few CASSEGGFSGNTIYF TGTGCCAGCAGTGAGGGGGGTTTCTCTGGAAACACCATATATTTT
TRBJ1-2 TRBV7-3 TRBD1 . CASSPGQFNSYGYTF TGTGCCAGCAGCCCGGGACAGTTCAATTCCTATGGCTACACCTTC
TRBJ1-3 TRBV25-1 . . CASSAGVTIYF TGTGCCAGCAGTGCCGGGGTCACCATATATTTT
TRBJ1-2 TRBV28 . . CASSLTGLTIYGYTF TGTGCCAGCAGCCTTACAGGCCTGACAATCTATGGCTACACCTTC
TRBJ2-7 TRBV6-5 . . CASSYAGAYEQYF TGTGCCAGCAGTTACGCAGGGGCCTACGAGCAGTACTTC
TRBJ1-3 TRBV6-5 TRBD1 . CASSLAGTGNGNTIYF TGTGCCAGCAGTTTGGCCGGGACAGGGAACGGAAACACCATATATTTT
TRBJ2-3 TRBV4-1 TRBD2 . CASSQPLMGGGPVGKAQYF TGCGCCAGCAGCCAACCGTTGATGGGGGGAGGGCCTGTAGGCAAGGCGCAGTATTTT
TRBJ1-2 TRBV21-1 . once CASSTRTGESNYGYTF TGTGCCAGCAGCACCCGGACAGGGGAGAGTAACTATGGCTACACCTTC
TRBJ1-4 TRBV19 TRBD1 . CASSTLRGTAEKLFF TGTGCCAGTAGTACGCTGAGGGGGACAGCCGAAAAACTGTTTTTT
TRBJ2-1 TRBV5-1 . . CASAAAGYNEQFF TGCGCCAGCGCAGCGGCGGGGTACAATGAGCAGTTCTTC
TRBJ1-5 TRBV19 . . CASSMRSGVSNQPQHF TGTGCCAGTAGTATGAGGTCAGGGGTAAGCAATCAGCCCCAGCATTTT
TRBJ1-1 TRBV25-1 . . CASSEITEAFF TGTGCCAGCAGTGAAATAACTGAAGCTTTCTTT
TRBJ1-3 TRBV11-2 . once CASSSPSGGGNTIYF TGTGCCAGCAGCTCGCCATCGGGTGGGGGAAACACCATATATTTT
TRBJ2-1 TRBV5-4 TRBD1 . CASSLGSGQGDNEQFF TGTGCCAGCAGCTTGGGATCGGGACAGGGGGACAATGAGCAGTTCTTC
TRBJ2-5 TRBV10-1 TRBD2 . CASRGRDSPRTQYF TGCGCCAGCCGCGGGAGAGACTCCCCACGGACCCAGTACTTC
TRBJ1-1 TRBV4-1 . . CASSHARASTEAFF TGCGCCAGCAGCCACGCGCGGGCGAGCACTGAAGCTTTCTTT
TRBJ2-7 TRBV11-2 . once CASSFEPPGEGDF TGTGCCAGCAGCTTTGAACCCCCGGGAGAAGGTGACTTC
TRBJ2-5 TRBV5-1 TRBD2 . CASSSGGASVQETQYF TGCGCCAGCAGCTCGGGGGGGGCTAGCGTACAAGAGACCCAGTACTTC
TRBJ2-3 TRBV5-4 TRBD2 . CASSLASGGSTDTQYF TGTGCCAGCAGCTTGGCTAGCGGGGGGAGCACAGATACGCAGTATTTT
TRBJ2-1 TRBV4-3 . . CASSQALKRALYNEQFF TGCGCCAGCAGCCAAGCCCTTAAGCGGGCCCTCTACAATGAGCAGTTCTTC
TRBJ1-4 TRBV12-5 TRBD1 . CASGLGQGAEKLFF TGTGCTAGTGGTTTGGGACAGGGCGCTGAAAAACTGTTTTTT
TRBJ2-7 TRBV28 . . CASNPGHLTRGEQYF TGTGCCAGCAACCCGGGACACCTGACGAGGGGCGAGCAGTACTTC
TRBJ2-1 TRBV30 . once CAWSLRVYNEQLF TGTGCCTGGAGTTTGCGGGTCTACAATGAGCAGCTCTTC
TRBJ2-5 TRBV4-1 TRBD2 . CASSQKLGRVEETQYF TGCGCCAGCAGCCAAAAGTTGGGGAGGGTCGAAGAGACCCAGTACTTC
TRBJ2-2 TRBV7-8 . . CASLYRDTGELFF TGTGCCAGCCTATACAGGGATACCGGGGAGCTGTTTTTT
TRBJ1-1 TRBV7-3 TRBD1 few CASSLTGPDTEAFF TGTGCCAGCAGCTTGACAGGGCCGGACACTGAAGCTTTCTTT
TRBJ2-1 TRBV5-5 . . CASSLALYSYNEQFF TGTGCCAGCAGCTTGGCCCTGTACTCCTACAATGAGCAGTTCTTC
TRBJ2-1 TRBV2 . . CASKEGNSYNEQFF TGTGCCAGCAAGGAGGGAAATTCGTACAATGAGCAGTTCTTC
TRBJ2-5 TRBV4-1 TRBD2 . CASSGGLAAEETQYF TGCGCCAGCAGTGGAGGACTAGCGGCAGAAGAGACCCAGTACTTC
TRBJ1-2 TRBV2 TRBD1 once CASRGDREIEGYTF TGTGCCAGCAGGGGGGACAGGGAGATAGAGGGCTACACCTTC
TRBJ2-7 TRBV10-3 . . CAISAQVSYEQYF TGTGCCATCAGTGCACAGGTCTCCTACGAGCAGTACTTC
TRBJ2-7 TRBV10-3 TRBD2 . CAISDRRGLVSDEQYF TGTGCCATCAGTGACCGAAGGGGACTAGTAAGCGACGAGCAGTACTTC
TRBJ1-1 TRBV19 . once CASSIGEGTEAFF TGTGCCAGTAGTATCGGGGAGGGCACTGAAGCTTTCTTT
TRBJ2-3 TRBV7-9 TRBD2 once CASRDRGDYTDTQYF TGTGCCAGCAGGGATCGGGGGGACTACACAGATACGCAGTATTTT